A single T cell receptor beta chain is shown here with its context. Among the donors, all were healthy bone marrow donors. These data come from a study of cytomegalovirus exposure and HLA in healthy donors. Study information: Unique TCR beta sequences numbering fewer than 130 million came from roughly 180 million T cells in an earlier analysis. Among the approximately 430 donors who were genotyped, over 70% fell in the genetic ancestry cluster that is associated with self-reported Caucasian donors.

Primers for the PCR totalled 60 Vbeta and 13 Jbeta. Authors' methods: Roughly 83 million unique TCR beta chains, 10 million to 13 million of them shared, were counted by a later analysis. Some clones are missing from TCRdb's copy, which holds only in-frame ones; the method was immunoSEQ multiplex PCR. V and J calls and clone size are as listed in that table; D and trimming were resolved from the DNA. The sample holds some 110,000 clones, 50% to 75% seen once. This CDR3 has 13 amino acids. CDR1 and CDR2 (germline): MNHEY, SVGAGI. V lost 2 bases to trimming and J lost 1 base, with 2 bases between them. The sequence came from a woman between 40 and 55 years old in good health and CMV-seropositive. The chain has TRBV6-5 and TRBJ2-2; D not resolved. The sample was PBMCs. The CDR3 nucleotides are TGTGCCAGCAGTTACCAGAACACCGGGGAGCTGTTTTTT. Translation: CASSYQNTGELFF.